These T cell receptor beta chains were read from a single sample in a study of PD-1 blockade in classical Hodgkin lymphoma. Data came from immunoSEQ multiplex PCR; TCRdb stores just in-frame clones and leaves some out. The repertoire holds under 70,000 clones, with about 91% as singletons. This material consisted of peripheral blood mononuclear cells (PBMCs), taken at baseline. The receptor set was obtained from a human donor with classical Hodgkin lymphoma. Each CDR3 is given with its conserved first and last residue. D genes are given only for firm matches. Clone size is given for some rows only: seen once, a few or many times, or a class if the clone is expanded.

d_call	v_call	j_call	clone_size	cdr3_nt	cdr3_aa
TRBD1	TRBV30	TRBJ1-2	.	TGTGCCTGCACCGGGACAGAGGTCCGCTACACCTTC	CACTGTEVRYTF
TRBD2	TRBV15	TRBJ2-5	.	TGTGCCACCAGCGCTAGCGGGTGGCTACAAGAGACCCAGTACTTC	CATSASGWLQETQYF
.	TRBV5-1	TRBJ2-7	.	TGCGCCAGCAGCTCCCCGTCCGGGCTGCGGGTCGGGGAGCAGTACTTC	CASSSPSGLRVGEQYF
.	TRBV6-5	TRBJ1-5	few	TGTGCCAGCAAACTAAACAAGGGCAAGCCCCAGCATTTT	CASKLNKGKPQHF
.	TRBV10-1	TRBJ2-4	.	TGCGCCAGCAGTGAAGACGGGAGCAACATTCAGTACTTC	CASSEDGSNIQYF
TRBD1	TRBV25-1	TRBJ2-3	once	TGTGCCAGCAGGGGCGGGGACAGGGTTTTACCCCGCGATACGCAGTATTTT	CASRGGDRVLPRDTQYF
.	TRBV2	TRBJ2-7	.	TGTGCCAGCGGGGATTTCTTCTCCTACGAGCAGTACTTC	CASGDFFSYEQYF
TRBD1	TRBV7-9	TRBJ2-6	.	TGTGCCAGCAGTTCAGACTTGGACAGGGGCCTCTCTGGGGCCAACGTCCTGACTTTC	CASSSDLDRGLSGANVLTF
TRBD2	TRBV4-3	TRBJ2-1	.	TGCGCCAGCAGCTCCTCAGCGGGGGGGGCTTACAATGAGCAGTTCTTC	CASSSSAGGAYNEQFF
.	TRBV5-6	TRBJ1-2	.	TGTGCCAGCAGCCACACGGCAGGGGTGAGAGGCTACACCTTC	CASSHTAGVRGYTF
.	TRBV19	TRBJ2-5	.	TGTGCCAGCAGGGCGTCGGGAAAAGAGACCCAGTACTTC	CASRASGKETQYF
.	TRBV6-1	TRBJ2-7	.	TGTGCCAGCAGTGAATGGGGTAGGGCCCCCTACGAGCAGTACTTC	CASSEWGRAPYEQYF
.	TRBV5-1	TRBJ2-2	.	TGCGCCAGCAGCTTGTCGGGGAATCCGGACACCGGGGAGCTGTTTTTT	CASSLSGNPDTGELFF
.	TRBV7-2	TRBJ1-5	.	TGTGCCAGCAGCTTAGTTTCTCTTGGGGTAGGGCAGCCCCAGCATTTT	CASSLVSLGVGQPQHF
.	TRBV19	TRBJ1-2	.	TGTGCCAGTAGTACCGTCGGGGGGGCTCCCTATGGCTACACCTTC	CASSTVGGAPYGYTF
.	TRBV19	TRBJ2-3	once	TGTGCCAGTAGCCTACTAGGGAGCACAGATACGCAGTATTTT	CASSLLGSTDTQYF
TRBD2	TRBV10-3	TRBJ2-1	.	TGTGCCATCAGTGAGGGGGGGCCTAGCGGGGCCCATGAGCAGTTCTTC	CAISEGGPSGAHEQFF
.	TRBV19	TRBJ1-5	.	TGTGCCAGTAGTATAGCGGGCAGTTTGGGCTATCAGCCCCAGCATTTT	CASSIAGSLGYQPQHF
.	TRBV6-5	TRBJ2-3	.	TGTGCCAGCAGTTACCACGCCCCCACAGATACGCAGTATTTT	CASSYHAPTDTQYF
TRBD1	TRBV7-2	TRBJ1-1	.	TGTGCCAGCAGCCCAAGGACAGGGACCACTGAAGCTTTCTTT	CASSPRTGTTEAFF
TRBD1	TRBV4-1	TRBJ1-2	.	TGCGCCAGCAGCCACTCAGACAGGGGCTATGGCTACACCTTC	CASSHSDRGYGYTF
.	TRBV7-8	TRBJ1-4	.	TGTGCCAGCAGCCCATCGGGGGCTGTAAGCGAAAAACTGTTTTTT	CASSPSGAVSEKLFF
.	TRBV4-2	TRBJ1-2	.	TGTGCCAGCAGCCAAGTTGTAAGGGGGGCAGATGGCTACACCTTC	CASSQVVRGADGYTF
TRBD2	TRBV7-2	TRBJ2-1	.	TGTGCCAGCAGCTTACCCCCCCTTGGGACTAGCGGCTACAATGAGCAGTTCTTC	CASSLPPLGTSGYNEQFF
.	TRBV28	TRBJ2-2	.	TGTGCAATACATACCCGATCCGGGGAGCTGTTTTTT	CAIHTRSGELFF
TRBD1	TRBV6-1	TRBJ2-1	.	TGTGCCAGCAGCGGACAGGGAAATGAGCAGTTCTTC	CASSGQGNEQFF
.	TRBV11-1	TRBJ1-1	.	TGTGCCAGCAGCTTACGTACAGGACACACTGAAGCTTTCTTT	CASSLRTGHTEAFF
TRBD1	TRBV27	TRBJ2-7	.	TGTGCCAGCAGTGCTACGGGACAGGGGGCCGTCTACGAGCAGTACTTC	CASSATGQGAVYEQYF
TRBD2	TRBV11-3	TRBJ2-7	.	TGTGCCAGCAGCCCACTAGCGGGGGGGCCGGTGCAGTACTTC	CASSPLAGGPVQYF
TRBD1	TRBV9	TRBJ2-1	.	TGTGCCAGCAGCCTCTGGACAGGGTCCAATGAGCAGTTCTTC	CASSLWTGSNEQFF
.	TRBV6-5	TRBJ1-1	.	TGTGCCAGCAGTTTTGGGTCCCAGAACACTGAAGCTTTCTTT	CASSFGSQNTEAFF
.	TRBV10-3	TRBJ2-5	.	TGTGCCATCAGTGTGGGGGGTGCGGAGACCCAGTACTTC	CAISVGGAETQYF
.	TRBV28	TRBJ1-3	.	TGTGCCAGCAGTCCCCTTTTCTCTCGAAACACCATATATTTT	CASSPLFSRNTIYF
TRBD1	TRBV7-8	TRBJ1-6	.	TGTGCCAGCAGCTTACGGACAGGGAATTCACCCCTCCACTTT	CASSLRTGNSPLHF
TRBD1	TRBV30	TRBJ1-2	.	TGTGCCTGGATGCCGGGACAGGGGCATGGCTACACCTTC	CAWMPGQGHGYTF
.	TRBV18	TRBJ2-5	.	TGTGCCAGCTCACCACGTCAAAGCGGCCTGATAGAGACCCAGTACTTC	CASSPRQSGLIETQYF
.	TRBV11-2	TRBJ1-2	.	TGTGCCAGCAGCTTAACTGTAGGGCTAAGGGGCTACACCTTC	CASSLTVGLRGYTF
.	TRBV6-6	TRBJ1-2	once	TGTGCCAGCAGGGACGGGACCTCCTTCAACTATGGCTACACCTTC	CASRDGTSFNYGYTF
.	TRBV11-2	TRBJ1-2	.	TGTGCCAGCAGCTCAAGAGGCGGGGGGAGCAAGGACACCTTC	CASSSRGGGSKDTF
TRBD1	TRBV9	TRBJ1-3	once	TGTGCCAGCAGCGCCAGGGACAGGGGGTCCGGAAACACCATATATTTT	CASSARDRGSGNTIYF
TRBD1	TRBV25-1	TRBJ2-2	.	TGTGCCAGCAGTGGGCGGACAGGGAACACCGGGGAGCTGTTTTTT	CASSGRTGNTGELFF
.	TRBV9	TRBJ2-2	.	TGTGCCAGCAGCGTAGATGTGGGCACCGGGGAGCTGTTTTTT	CASSVDVGTGELFF
.	TRBV6-5	TRBJ2-5	once	TGTGCCAGCAGTAAACCCACGGGGGGCCGTGAGACCCAGTACTTC	CASSKPTGGRETQYF
.	TRBV11-2	TRBJ2-1	.	TGTGCCAGCAGCCCACCGTCGTACAATGAGCAGTTCTTC	CASSPPSYNEQFF
.	TRBV28	TRBJ1-5	.	TGTGCCAGACTCCTCCGGGGCCAAATTTATAGCAATCAGCCCCAGCATTTT	CARLLRGQIYSNQPQHF
.	TRBV5-1	TRBJ1-1	once	TGCGCCAGCAGCTTACAGGGAACTGAAGCTTTCTTT	CASSLQGTEAFF
.	TRBV6-4	TRBJ2-2	.	TGTGCCAGCAGTGACTCGGCAGGGATTCCCCTTTCGAACACCGGGGAGCTGTTTTTT	CASSDSAGIPLSNTGELFF